A single sample gave rise to the 14 T cell receptor beta chains below, sequenced in a study of cytomegalovirus exposure and HLA in healthy donors. Vbeta (60) and Jbeta (13) primers were used in the PCR. Data came from immunoSEQ multiplex PCR; TCRdb stores just in-frame clones and leaves some out. Altogether approximately 140,000 clones are present, around 77% being singletons, with the ten largest covering 0.94%. Sample: PBMCs. These receptors originate from a woman in her sixties in good health and CMV-seronegative.

This clone has only one observation. This same CDR3 is encoded by further DNA sequences in the sample. V gene TRBV7-3 combines with J gene TRBJ2-1; weak D call: TRBD2 (5 bases). Germline-derived CDR1 and CDR2 are SGHTA and FQGTGA. V was clipped by 5 bases and J by 3 bases, with 14 bases between them. This CDR3 has 15 residues. CDR3 coding DNA: TGTGCCAGCAGCCCCGGCGGAGGAAGCTACAATGAGCAGTTCTTC. It encodes CASSPGGGSYNEQFF.

The chain recombines TRBV5-1 with TRBJ2-3; 8 bases map to TRBD1. This CDR3 has 14 amino acids. The germline CDR1 and CDR2 sequences are SGHRS and YFSETQ. V lost 7 bases to trimming and J lost 2 bases; unmatched junction nucleotides: 6. CDR3 sequence (DNA): TGCGCCAGCGGACAGGGAGAATCCACAGATACGCAGTATTTT. Protein: CASGQGESTDTQYF.

The V gene is TRBV6-5, the J gene TRBJ2-4; 9 positions match TRBD1. Germline CDR1 MNHEY, CDR2 SVGAGI. The ends lost 6 bases at V and 3 bases at J; junction bases unmatched: 3. The CDR3 loop spans 14 amino acids. The CDR3 sequence: CASRQGAIKNIQYF. The CDR3 region has the DNA TGTGCCAGCAGACAGGGGGCAATCAAAAACATTCAGTACTTC.

The chain couples TRBV28 to TRBJ2-7; 10 nucleotides agree with TRBD1. This CDR3 has 15 residues. V was pared by 3 bases and J by 5 bases, with 7 bases of the junction left unmatched. The germline gives CDR1 MDHEN, CDR2 SYDVKM. The CDR3 sequence is CASSFRRDRGHEQYF. The DNA of the CDR3 is TGTGCCAGCAGTTTCCGCCGGGACAGGGGCCACGAGCAGTACTTC.

The chain couples TRBV6-1 to TRBJ2-6, with 12 bases matching TRBD1. V was clipped by 1 base and J by 3 bases; unmatched bases: 4. Germline V gives CDR1 MNHNS, CDR2 SASEGT. The CDR3 consists of 18 residues. CDR3 sequence: CASSEGGQGAGGANVLTF. The DNA for the CDR3 is TGTGCCAGCAGTGAAGGGGGACAGGGGGCAGGTGGGGCCAACGTCCTGACTTTC.

J is TRBJ1-3 and V is TRBV14; no clear D gene. V was cut by 7 bases and J by 0 bases, with 13 bases left in between. CDR1 SGHDN and CDR2 FVKESK come from the germline V gene. The CDR3 is 15 amino acids. CDR3 DNA: TGTGCCAGCACCGTGACGGGTCGCTCTGGAAACACCATATATTTT. Amino acid sequence: CASTVTGRSGNTIYF. The whole variable domain, filled in from reference TRBV14 and TRBJ1-3, reads EAGVTQFPSHSVIEKGQTVTLRCDPISGHDNLYWYRRVMGKEIKFLLHFVKESKQDESGMPNNRFLAERTGGTYSTLKVQPAELEDSGVYFCASTVTGRSGNTIYFGEGSWLTVV.

This chain connects TRBV2 to TRBJ2-2; 10 bases map to TRBD1. Germline CDR1 reads SNHLY; CDR2 reads FYNNEI. This CDR3 comprises 17 residues. Trimming cost V 4 bases and J 0 bases; bases outside gene matches: 5. Here the CDR3 DNA reads TGTGCCAGCAGTGTTGGGGACAGGGGACCGAACACCGGGGAGCTGTTTTTT. Encoded protein: CASSVGDRGPNTGELFF.

The sample holds a few counts of this clone. The chain has TRBV6-1 and TRBJ2-5; 9 bases are a match to TRBD2. The CDR3 length is 15 residues. The J segment lost 4 bases and the V segment lost 1 base, leaving 4 bases of the junction unmatched. Germline CDR1 is MNHNS and CDR2 is SASEGT. As DNA, the CDR3 is TGTGCCAGCAGTGAAGAAAGTAGCGGGAGAGAGACCCAGTACTTC. It encodes CASSEESSGRETQYF.

The chain combines TRBV5-4 with TRBJ2-7; no definite D call. This CDR3 has 11 amino acids. Germline CDR1 SGHNT, CDR2 YYREEE (reference sequence). The V end lost 3 bases, the J end lost 4 bases, and 5 bases lay between the germline ends. The CDR3, as DNA: TGTGCCAGCAGCTCAAATTACGAGCAGTACTTC. Translating gives CASSSNYEQYF.

This clone has a handful of counts. This chain links TRBV7-6 with TRBJ2-5; possible D gene TRBD1, 7 bases. Germline CDR1 reads SGHVS; CDR2 reads FNYEAQ. Trimming left V 1 base short and J 5 bases short, with 20 bases between. The CDR3 length is 17 residues. The CDR3 bases are TGTGCCAGCAGCTTAGTCGGCAGGGGGGCTCTTTTGGAGACCCAGTACTTC. Its protein is CASSLVGRGALLETQYF.

The V and J genes are TRBV5-1 and TRBJ2-7, with 8 positions matching TRBD2. J gave up 3 bases and V 0 bases, and 2 bases lay outside the gene matches. The CDR3 covers 14 residues. CDR1 is SGHRS, CDR2 YFSETQ, per germline. CDR3 DNA: TGCGCCAGCAGCTTGGCCGGGGGGGACTACGAGCAGTACTTC. Protein sequence: CASSLAGGDYEQYF.

This clone was counted a single time. The chain has TRBV10-2 and TRBJ2-7; 9 bases are shared with TRBD1. CDR3 size: 15 residues. V trimming: 7 bases; J trimming: 2 bases; junction bases outside the gene matches: 9. The V gene's germline CDR1 is WSHSY and CDR2 SAAADI. CDR3 sequence: CASTKPGQGTYEQYF. The CDR3 DNA follows: TGCGCCAGCACTAAACCGGGACAGGGCACCTACGAGCAGTACTTC.

CDR3 DNA: TGCGCCAGCAGCTTGAGTGGTGGAGCCGCGGGTCAGCCCCAGCATTTT. This translates into CASSLSGGAAGQPQHF. The genes are TRBV5-1 and TRBJ1-5, with unresolved D. Deletions cut 1 base from V and 6 bases from J, with 17 bases between. Germline assignment: CDR1 SGHRS and CDR2 YFSETQ. CDR3 length: 16 amino acids. Full variable domain (rest looked up from reference TRBV5-1 and TRBJ1-5): KAGVTQTPRYLIKTRGQQVTLSCSPISGHRSVSWYQQTPGQGLQFLFEYFSETQRNKGNFPGRFSGRQFSNSRSEMNVSTLELGDSALYLCASSLSGGAAGQPQHFGDGTRLSIL.

V gene TRBV29-1 combines with J gene TRBJ2-7; possibly TRBD2 for D (5 bases). The CDR3 loop spans 13 amino acids. Per the germline V gene, CDR1 is SQVTM and CDR2 is ANQGSEA. V lost 2 bases and J 7 bases, leaving 15 bases between the germline ends. The CDR3 sequence is CSVEHNSSGEQYF. CDR3 DNA: TGCAGCGTTGAACACAATTCCTCGGGGGAGCAGTACTTC.